Listed below are T cell receptor beta chains from one sample, sequenced in a study of beta chain features in type 1 diabetes. Profiled with immunoSEQ multiplex PCR; TCRdb holds only in-frame clones, not every one. The data hold some 240,000 clones, with approximately 11% observed a single time. The sequencing input was central memory CD4+ T cells from blood. The origin of the receptors is a man younger than 30 in good health. The CDR3 runs from the conserved cysteine through the conserved F or W. A D gene is named only where the DNA matches it firmly. For some rows the clone size is stated as once, few or many, or as a class when expanded; others skip it.

CDR3	DNA	size	V	J	D
CASSVDVGTNEKLFF	TGTGCCAGCAGCGTAGATGTGGGGACTAATGAAAAACTGTTTTTT	-	TRBV9	TRBJ1-4	-
CASSLGLTGSDEQFF	TGCGCCAGCAGCTTGGGGTTGACAGGGTCCGATGAGCAGTTCTTC	few	TRBV5-1	TRBJ2-1	TRBD1
CASSDPLSNYKNIQYF	TGTGCCAGCAGTGATCCCCTCTCGAACTACAAAAACATTCAGTACTTC	-	TRBV6-1	TRBJ2-4	-
CASSPGLDSGHTDTQYF	TGTGCCAGCAGCCCCGGGTTGGACTCCGGGCACACAGATACGCAGTATTTT	many	TRBV7-9	TRBJ2-3	-
CAWSADGPGELFF	TGTGCCTGGAGTGCGGACGGACCCGGGGAGCTGTTTTTT	many	TRBV30	TRBJ2-2	-
CASSSYSGLAGVKVEQFF	TGTGCCAGCAGCTCCTACTCAGGACTAGCGGGAGTCAAGGTTGAGCAGTTCTTC	many	TRBV7-9	TRBJ2-1	TRBD2
CASSPSAGGVADTQYF	TGTGCCAGCAGCCCGTCGGCGGGAGGAGTCGCAGATACGCAGTATTTT	-	TRBV9	TRBJ2-3	TRBD2
CAISPTGYTGELFF	TGTGCCATCAGCCCGACAGGGTACACCGGGGAGCTGTTTTTT	-	TRBV10-3	TRBJ2-2	TRBD1
CASSPFMSSNQPQHF	TGCGCCAGCAGCCCGTTTATGAGCAGCAATCAGCCCCAGCATTTT	-	TRBV4-1	TRBJ1-5	-
CASSYSTGHEQYF	TGTGCCAGCAGTTACTCGACAGGTCACGAGCAGTACTTC	few	TRBV6-6	TRBJ2-7	-
CASSGNRRGEKLFF	TGTGCCAGCAGTGGAAACAGGCGCGGGGAAAAACTGTTTTTT	few	TRBV2	TRBJ1-4	-
CASSLLAGAYEQYF	TGTGCCAGCAGCCTACTAGCGGGGGCCTACGAGCAGTACTTC	few	TRBV5-4	TRBJ2-7	TRBD2
CAQDRGTYNEQFF	TGTGCCCAGGACAGGGGTACGTACAATGAGCAGTTCTTC	many	TRBV30	TRBJ2-1	TRBD1
CASSLRDRWATEAFF	TGTGCCAGCAGCCTCCGGGACAGATGGGCCACTGAAGCTTTCTTT	few	TRBV5-4	TRBJ1-1	TRBD1
CASARGRSDTEAFF	TGTGCCAGCGCGAGGGGGAGGTCAGACACTGAAGCTTTCTTT	few	TRBV6-1	TRBJ1-1	-
CASSLVGGPSSYEQYF	TGTGCCAGCAGCTTAGTCGGGGGGCCAAGCTCCTACGAGCAGTACTTC	few	TRBV7-2	TRBJ2-7	-